This T cell receptor (beta chain) derives from a study of cytomegalovirus exposure and HLA in healthy donors. On this clone: The antigen remains undetermined.

Trimming left V 7 bases short and J 4 bases short, with 20 bases between. The CDR3 covers 15 residues. Germline CDR1 and CDR2: LNHDA and SQIVND (reference sequence). General study points: Most TCR sequences proved rare, with some public TCRs found in many donors. Some highly shared sequence variants likely arose as a pipeline artifact. A link between a missense DCLRE1C variant and TCR beta V- and J-gene trimming emerged from a later analysis. Altogether, 170 or so TCR beta chains were recorded as cytomegalovirus-associated.

Use of 60 Vbeta and 13 Jbeta primers characterized the PCR. Produced via immunoSEQ multiplex PCR; TCRdb's table is partial and in-frame only. This sample has around 170,000 clones, with about four fifths found just once. The chain links TRBV19 to TRBJ2-7; possibly TRBD1 for D (7 bases). The sequenced sample consisted of PBMCs. This clonotype was sampled from a woman aged 25 to 39 in good health and CMV-seronegative. CDR3 region: CASNSAGGGLYEQYF. The CDR3 DNA reads TGTGCCAGTAATTCCGCCGGAGGGGGCTTATACGAGCAGTACTTC.